One sample yielded the 19 T cell receptor beta chains listed below, sequenced in a study of early T cells in non-severe SARS-CoV-2 infection. TCRdb passed the 5' RACE reads through MiXCR, listing each CDR3 protein once. The data show some 80,000 distinct CDR3 sequences, roughly 15% seen once. Sequenced material: whole blood. The receptors here all came from an adult who was a healthcare worker with PCR-confirmed SARS-CoV-2 infection or an uninfected control (not recorded which).

This clonotype was picked up many times. The rearrangement joins TRBV7-6 to TRBJ2-2; D is perhaps TRBD1 or TRBD2 (6 bases each). There are 15 residues in the CDR3. Trimming cost V 1 base and J 5 bases, with 11 bases left between them. Germline CDR1 and CDR2: SGHVS and FNYEAQ. CDR3 sequence (DNA): TGTGCCAGCAGCTTAGATGGGGGGCGGACCGGGGAGCTGTTTTTT. This translates into CASSLDGGRTGELFF. Full variable domain (missing parts from reference TRBV7-6 and TRBJ2-2): GAGVSQSPRYKVTKRGQDVALRCDPISGHVSLYWYRQALGQGPEFLTYFNYEAQQDKSGLPNDRFSAERPEGSISTLTIQRTEQRDSAMYRCASSLDGGRTGELFFGEGSRLTVL.

This clonotype was found many times. J is TRBJ2-7 and V is TRBV7-2, with 8 bases matching TRBD2. Germline V gene lookup returns CDR1 SGHTA and CDR2 FQGNSA. The CDR3 length is 16 residues. After removal of 5 bases from V and 3 bases from J, the junction contained 12 bases not matched to a gene. The CDR3 sequence: CASSLYGGGYFYEQYF. As DNA, the CDR3 is TGTGCCAGCAGCCTTTACGGGGGGGGCTACTTCTACGAGCAGTACTTC.

This clonotype appeared a few times. V and J are TRBV7-8 and TRBJ2-3; 8 bases are a match to TRBD2. CDR3 size: 16 residues. V shed 5 bases and J 5 bases; nucleotides not matched to a gene: 12. CDR1 is SGHVS and CDR2 is FQNEAQ in the germline V gene. The CDR3 loop reads CASSHRRAGGLDTQYF. CDR3 sequence (DNA): TGTGCCAGCAGCCACCGGAGGGCGGGGGGATTAGATACGCAGTATTTT.

This clonotype appeared many times. The chain is built from TRBV3-1 and TRBJ1-2; no reliable D call. With 1 base removed from V and 8 bases from J, the gap between germline ends came to 11 bases. The CDR3 runs to 13 residues. The germline CDR1 and CDR2 sequences are LGHDT and YNNKEL (reference sequence). CDR3 nucleotide sequence: TGTGCCAGCAGCCAAGGGTCCGTTCGGGGCTACACCTTC. Protein: CASSQGSVRGYTF.

This clonotype was seen many times. This sequence joins TRBV28 and TRBJ2-5; D might be TRBD2 (5 bases). The germline CDR1 and CDR2 sequences are MDHEN and SYDVKM. This CDR3 region has 14 residues. This CDR3 reads CATLGQSGGETQYF. CDR3 in DNA: TGTGCTACACTTGGGCAGTCCGGAGGAGAGACCCAGTACTTC.

Ten or more counts support this clonotype. The V call is TRBV19, the J call TRBJ2-1; no reliable D call. Per the germline V gene, CDR1 is LNHDA and CDR2 is SQIVND (reference sequence). With 4 bases removed from V and 4 bases from J, the gap between germline ends came to 17 bases. The CDR3 is made up of 16 amino acids. The DNA of the CDR3 is TGTGCCAGTAGTAGCTTAGCCACTATACTATACAATGAGCAGTTCTTC. Residues: CASSSLATILYNEQFF.

The rearrangement uses TRBV29-1 and TRBJ2-1; D possibly corresponds to TRBD2 (6 bases). This CDR3 is built from 14 residues. Germline CDR1 is SQVTM and CDR2 is ANQGSEA. V was clipped by 4 bases and J by 6 bases, with 16 bases between them. The CDR3 is CSVVRVTSSNEQFF. DNA of the CDR3: TGCAGCGTTGTTAGAGTGACTAGTTCCAATGAGCAGTTCTTC.

This chain joins TRBV6-2 or TRBV6-3 and TRBJ2-5, with a tentative D call TRBD1 (5 bases). The CDR3 has 16 amino acids. V was shortened by 2 bases and J by 2 bases, with 15 bases between the two germline ends. Germline V gives CDR1 MNHEY, CDR2 SVGEGT. CDR3 nucleotides: TGTGCCAGCAGTTACGGATTCTCAGGGTCACAAGAGACCCAGTACTTC. Translation: CASSYGFSGSQETQYF.

The rearrangement links TRBV5-1 to TRBJ2-3, with 8 positions matching TRBD1. Germline V CDR1 and CDR2: SGHRS, YFSETQ. This CDR3 has 16 residues. V gave up 0 bases and J gave up 2 bases; unmatched junction bases: 5. The CDR3 DNA follows: TGCGCCAGCAGCTTGGCTCTGACAGGGGTCACAGATACGCAGTATTTT. It translates to CASSLALTGVTDTQYF. Full variable domain (rest looked up from reference TRBV5-1 and TRBJ2-3): KAGVTQTPRYLIKTRGQQVTLSCSPISGHRSVSWYQQTPGQGLQFLFEYFSETQRNKGNFPGRFSGRQFSNSRSEMNVSTLELGDSALYLCASSLALTGVTDTQYFGPGTRLTVL.

In this sample, this clonotype turned up many times. The chain combines TRBV20-1 with TRBJ2-3; the match to TRBD1 covers 9 bases. J gave up 7 bases and V 2 bases, and 10 bases lay outside the gene matches. Germline assignment: CDR1 DFQATT and CDR2 SNEGSKA (reference sequence). The CDR3 contains 15 residues. In DNA, the CDR3 is TGCAGTGCTAGATTGGGGGGACAGGGTGGAAATACGCAGTATTTT. Residues: CSARLGGQGGNTQYF.

The chain combines TRBV6-6 with TRBJ1-6, with D maybe TRBD1 (5 bases). Looked up from germline, CDR1 is MNHNY and CDR2 is SVGAGI (reference sequence). The length of the CDR3 is 19 residues. The ends were cut back, 0 bases at V and 1 base at J, with 16 bases in the middle. The CDR3 here is CASSYSNIRGRSYNSPLHF. The CDR3 DNA sequence: TGTGCCAGCAGTTACTCGAATATAAGGGGTCGATCCTATAATTCACCCCTCCACTTT.

V and J are TRBV25-1 and TRBJ2-6; the D is unclear. Germline V gene sequence: CDR1 MGHDK, CDR2 SYGVNS. The CDR3 has 15 amino acids. V was trimmed by 0 bases and J by 0 bases, leaving 3 bases between them. This CDR3 is CASSEYPSGANVLTF. The CDR3 DNA reads as TGTGCCAGCAGTGAATATCCCTCTGGGGCCAACGTCCTGACTTTC.

This clonotype has more than one count but fewer than ten. This chain's CDR3 is CASSGFGLAGSTDTQYF. DNA for the CDR3: TGTGCCAGCAGCGGATTCGGGCTAGCGGGGTCCACAGATACGCAGTATTTT. The chain uses TRBV7-9 and TRBJ2-3; 9 nucleotides line up with TRBD2. After removal of 5 bases from V and 2 bases from J, the junction contained 11 bases not matched to a gene. The CDR3 has 17 amino acids. CDR1 is SEHNR, CDR2 FQNEAQ, per germline (reference sequence).

The chain combines TRBV9 with TRBJ2-3; 9 nucleotides match TRBD1. CDR1 and CDR2 from the germline V gene are SGDLS and YYNGEE. This CDR3 contains 15 residues. After removal of 2 bases from V and 0 bases from J, the junction contained 1 base not matched to a gene. The CDR3 protein is CASSVGQGSTDTQYF. CDR3 in DNA: TGTGCCAGCAGCGTCGGACAGGGGAGCACAGATACGCAGTATTTT.

There are a few counts of this clonotype. The chain couples TRBV29-1 to TRBJ1-1; D not certain. The CDR3 length is 14 residues. Germline V gives CDR1 SQVTM, CDR2 ANQGSEA. Trimming stripped 5 bases from V and 3 bases from J, with 16 bases between. The DNA of the CDR3 is TGCAGCGTTCAAAACCGCCGTCTGGACACTGAAGCTTTCTTT. It translates to CSVQNRRLDTEAFF.

The chain has TRBV11-2 and TRBJ1-1, with D perhaps matching TRBD1 (5 bases). Trimming removed 3 bases at V and 1 base at J, with 15 bases between. The CDR3 length is 16 residues. Germline CDR1 reads SGHAT; CDR2 reads FQNNGV. The CDR3 region has the DNA TGTGCCAGCAGCTTTGAGCCGGGACGGGGGAACACTGAAGCTTTCTTT. It is translated as CASSFEPGRGNTEAFF.

This clonotype was seen only a few times. This sequence joins TRBV11-2 and TRBJ1-2; D not resolved. The CDR3 loop spans 14 amino acids. V lost 5 bases and J 6 bases, leaving 16 bases between the germline ends. Germline CDR1 SGHAT, CDR2 FQNNGV. The CDR3 DNA reads TGTGCCAGCAGCCCCCGAGACAATCTTCATGGCTACACCTTC. Encoded protein: CASSPRDNLHGYTF.

This clonotype was found many times. The chain is built from TRBV10-3 and TRBJ2-7; possibly TRBD1 or TRBD2 for D (5 bases each). Trimming shortened V by 0 bases and J by 3 bases, and 9 bases separated the two germline ends. Germline assignment: CDR1 ENHRY and CDR2 SYGVKD. The CDR3 has 14 residues. The CDR3: CAISESGTRYEQYF. CDR3 in DNA: TGTGCCATCAGTGAGTCAGGGACCCGCTACGAGCAGTACTTC.

The V and J genes are TRBV11-2 and TRBJ2-7; perhaps D is TRBD1 or TRBD2 (5 bases each). In germline, CDR1 is SGHAT, CDR2 FQNNGV. The CDR3 is 13 amino acids. V shed 5 bases and J shed 3 bases, with 11 bases lying between them. The CDR3 region has the DNA TGTGCCAGCAGCCAGAGGGGCGGCTACGAGCAGTACTTC. Its protein is CASSQRGGYEQYF.